This T cell receptor (beta chain) came from a study of T-cell memory formation after mild COVID-19. Study-wide background: TCR clusters largely stayed donor specific. Study-wide findings and caveats: The authors left the SARS-CoV-2 specificity of second-wave clones peaking on day 37 unconfirmed.

Comments on this clonotype: Its antigen is as yet unknown.

Researchers used 5'RACE with constant-segment primers to make TCR alpha and TCR beta cDNA libraries that carry sample barcodes and UMIs. TCRdb ran MiXCR on the 5' RACE reads and lists one entry per CDR3 protein. This repertoire shows about 470,000 distinct CDR3 sequences, approximately 25% found once; its top ten account for approximately 12%. This receptor was obtained from an adult woman who had mild COVID-19 (a few samples of this study predate the infection). Cell type and time point are not known. The sequencing input was PBMCs or a T cell subset sorted from them (not recorded which).

The CDR3, as DNA: TGTGCCAGCGGTACAGGGGGCCTCTACAATGAGCAGTTCTTC. It yields the protein CASGTGGLYNEQFF. The V call is TRBV6-2 or TRBV6-3, the J call TRBJ2-1, with 9 bases lining up with TRBD1. Germline trimming cut 8 bases from V and 3 bases from J; bases unmatched to any gene: 5. The CDR3 runs to 14 residues. Germline V gene sequence: CDR1 MNHEY, CDR2 SVGEGT.